Listed below are T cell receptor beta chains from one sample, sequenced in a study of beta chain features in type 1 diabetes. Libraries were prepared by immunoSEQ multiplex PCR; TCRdb keeps only in-frame clonotypes and omits some of them. The sample has 300,000 or so clones, less than 15% seen once; the top ten hold roughly 0.015%. Sequenced material: naive CD4+ T cells from blood. Every receptor here comes from a woman under 30 with type 1 diabetes. The CDR3 runs from the conserved cysteine through the conserved F or W. D genes are given only for firm matches. A clone size is listed for some rows: how often the clone was seen (once, few, many), or a class if it is expanded.

>TRBD2|few|TRBV5-1|TRBJ2-3
TGCGCCAGCCTAGCGGGAGGGCGCACAGATACGCAGTATTTT
CASLAGGRTDTQYF
>.|few|TRBV12-5|TRBJ2-1
TGTGCTAGTGCCCAGCTAGCGCGGGACTATGAGCAGTTCTTC
CASAQLARDYEQFF
>TRBD1|.|TRBV7-9|TRBJ1-1
TGTGCCAGCAGCTTAGGTTGGGGACAGGATGTTTACACTGAAGCTTTCTTT
CASSLGWGQDVYTEAFF
>TRBD2|.|TRBV5-4|TRBJ2-1
TGTGCCAGCAGCTTTGCTAGCGGAAGAGCCTACAATGAGCAGTTCTTC
CASSFASGRAYNEQFF
>TRBD2|.|TRBV4-3|TRBJ2-3
TGCGCCAGCAGCCCCCTATGGGGACTAGCGGGTTGGAAGGCAGATACGCAGTATTTT
CASSPLWGLAGWKADTQYF
>.|.|TRBV7-9|TRBJ2-5
TGTGCCAGCAGCTTAAATCAGGATCAAGAGACCCAGTACTTC
CASSLNQDQETQYF
>.|.|TRBV9|TRBJ1-1
TGTGCCAGCAGCGTTACACCGAACACTGAAGCTTTCTTT
CASSVTPNTEAFF
>.|.|TRBV27|TRBJ1-4
TGTGCCAGCAGTTTTCAAGGGGCTAATGAAAAACTGTTTTTT
CASSFQGANEKLFF
>.|.|TRBV30|TRBJ2-1
TGTGCCTGGAGTGTACTGGATGAGCAGTTCTTC
CAWSVLDEQFF
>TRBD1|few|TRBV6-5|TRBJ2-1
TGTGCCAGCAGTGTGGACAGGGGGCAAGGTGAGCAGTTCTTC
CASSVDRGQGEQFF
>.|few|TRBV4-3|TRBJ2-1
TGCGCCAGCAGCCTCGAGAGCGTGCAGTTCTTC
CASSLESVQFF
>TRBD1|.|TRBV4-3|TRBJ2-5
TGCGCCAGCAGCCAGGACAGGGTGGGGGAGACCCAGTACTTC
CASSQDRVGETQYF
>TRBD2|.|TRBV7-2|TRBJ2-5
TGTGCCAGCAGCGCCAGGACTAGCGGCCAAGAGACCCAGTACTTC
CASSARTSGQETQYF
>TRBD1|few|TRBV18|TRBJ1-2
TGTGCCAGCTCACAACGGGACAGGGACTATGGCTACACCTTC
CASSQRDRDYGYTF